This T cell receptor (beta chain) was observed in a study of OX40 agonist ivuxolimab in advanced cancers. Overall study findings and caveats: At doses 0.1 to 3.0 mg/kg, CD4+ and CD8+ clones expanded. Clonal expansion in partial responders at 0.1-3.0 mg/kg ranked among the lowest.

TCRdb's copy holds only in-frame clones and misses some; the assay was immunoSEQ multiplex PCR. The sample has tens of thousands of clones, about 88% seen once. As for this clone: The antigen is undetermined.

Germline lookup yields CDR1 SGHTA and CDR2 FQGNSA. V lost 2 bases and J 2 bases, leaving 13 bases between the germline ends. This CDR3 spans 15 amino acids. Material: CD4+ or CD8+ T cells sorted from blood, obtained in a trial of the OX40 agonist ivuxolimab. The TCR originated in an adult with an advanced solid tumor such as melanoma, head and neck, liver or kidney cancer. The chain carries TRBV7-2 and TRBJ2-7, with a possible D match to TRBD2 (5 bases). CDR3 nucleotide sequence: TGTGCCAGCAGCTTACTGAGGGAGCGTGCCTACGAGCAGTACTTC. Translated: CASSLLRERAYEQYF. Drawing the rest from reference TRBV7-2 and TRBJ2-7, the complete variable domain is GAGVSQSPSNKVTEKGKDVELRCDPISGHTALYWYRQSLGQGLEFLIYFQGNSAPDKSGLPSDRFSAERTGGSVSTLTIQRTQQEDSAVYLCASSLLRERAYEQYFGPGTRLTVT.